Presented here are 29 T cell receptor beta chains from one specimen sequenced in a study of blood T cell repertoires in COVID-19. Measured with immunoSEQ multiplex PCR; TCRdb has only the in-frame clones, and not every one. This repertoire shows around 130,000 clones, roughly 79% found once; its top ten account for roughly a fifth. The sequencing input was peripheral blood. These receptors all stem from a man of 80 years or more with acute or convalescent COVID-19.

The V and J genes are TRBV6-2 or TRBV6-3 and TRBJ1-1, with D perhaps TRBD1 (5 bases). The germline V and J ends were trimmed by 0 bases and 5 bases, with 13 bases remaining between them. Germline CDR1 is MNHEY and CDR2 is SVGEGT. This CDR3 region has 15 residues. This CDR3 is CASSYSRGGVTEAFF. CDR3 coding DNA: TGTGCCAGCAGTTACTCTCGGGGGGGGGTAACTGAAGCTTTCTTT.

V and J are TRBV11-1 and TRBJ2-2; the match to TRBD1 covers 9 bases. The CDR3 contains 15 residues. Germline V lookup: CDR1 SGHAT, CDR2 FQDESV (reference sequence). Trimming took 6 bases from V and 4 from J; bases not matched to a gene: 6. In DNA form, the CDR3 reads TGTGCCAGCAGTCACCGGGACAGGGTCACCGGGGAGCTGTTTTTT. Encoded protein: CASSHRDRVTGELFF.

This clone was detected a few times. V gene TRBV2 combines with J gene TRBJ1-1; TRBD1 is a possible D gene (5 bases). V gave up 8 bases and J gave up 1 base, with 11 bases separating them. CDR1 and CDR2 from the germline V gene are SNHLY and FYNNEI. The CDR3 sequence is 13 residues long. In DNA, the CDR3 is TGTGCCAGCCAGGGAATTCCGAACACTGAAGCTTTCTTT. Translating gives CASQGIPNTEAFF.

The chain couples TRBV5-1 to TRBJ2-5, with TRBD2 matching 15 bases. Germline CDR1 SGHRS, CDR2 YFSETQ. Losses at the gene ends were 4 bases for V and 2 bases for J; bases not matched to a gene: 6. This CDR3 is built from 17 residues. CDR3 loop: CASSPGTSGGPQETQYF. Here the CDR3 DNA reads TGCGCCAGCAGCCCGGGGACTAGCGGGGGGCCGCAAGAGACCCAGTACTTC.

The CDR3: CATSDSFRPASSYNEQFF. The CDR3 nucleotides are TGTGCCACCAGTGATTCGTTCCGACCGGCTAGCTCCTACAATGAGCAGTTCTTC. The V call is TRBV24-1, the J call TRBJ2-1; no reliable D call. Deletions cut 2 bases from V and 0 bases from J, with 16 bases between. This CDR3 spans 18 amino acids. Germline loops: CDR1 KGHDR, CDR2 SFDVKD.

V and J are TRBV6-5 and TRBJ2-2; D is ambiguous. Germline V gene lookup returns CDR1 MNHEY and CDR2 SVGAGI. Trimming left V 5 bases short and J 3 bases short, with 7 bases between. The CDR3 has 13 residues. CDR3 sequence (DNA): TGTGCCAGCAGTCCCGTTTACACCGGGGAGCTGTTTTTT. Its translation: CASSPVYTGELFF.

V and J are TRBV5-1 and TRBJ2-3; possible D gene TRBD2, 5 bases. The V end was cut by 0 bases, the J end by 4 bases, with 12 bases between. The CDR3 has 15 residues. CDR1 is SGHRS, CDR2 YFSETQ, per germline. The CDR3 coding sequence is TGCGCCAGCAGCTTGGACGGGGATGGCGCAGATACGCAGTATTTT. Translated, it gives CASSLDGDGADTQYF.

The CDR3 sequence: CASSLEVGGVGEQFF. The CDR3 DNA is TGCGCCAGCAGCTTGGAAGTCGGGGGGGTAGGTGAGCAGTTCTTC. The chain is built from TRBV5-1 and TRBJ2-1, with 8 bases matching TRBD2. The CDR3 is 15 residues long. Germline V gives CDR1 SGHRS, CDR2 YFSETQ. V shed 0 bases, J shed 9 bases, and the junction held 8 bases outside the gene matches.

This clone was observed a handful of times. The chain combines TRBV6-6 with TRBJ1-5; no reliable D call. Germline loops: CDR1 MNHNY, CDR2 SVGAGI (reference sequence). The CDR3 covers 13 residues. V was cut by 7 bases and J by 1 base, with 8 bases left in between. The DNA for the CDR3 is TGTGCCAGCACGGAGGTCAGCAATCAGCCCCAGCATTTT. This gives the protein CASTEVSNQPQHF.

The gene calls are TRBV7-6 and TRBJ2-7, with 11 positions matching TRBD2. The ends lost 0 bases at V and 4 bases at J; junction bases unmatched: 2. CDR1 and CDR2 (germline): SGHVS, FNYEAQ. The CDR3 is made up of 15 amino acids. The DNA of the CDR3 is TGTGCCAGCAGCTTAGCGCCTAGCGGGGGGTACGAGCAGTACTTC. It specifies CASSLAPSGGYEQYF. The whole variable domain, remainder taken from reference TRBV7-6 and TRBJ2-7, is GAGVSQSPRYKVTKRGQDVALRCDPISGHVSLYWYRQALGQGPEFLTYFNYEAQQDKSGLPNDRFSAERPEGSISTLTIQRTEQRDSAMYRCASSLAPSGGYEQYFGPGTRLTVT.

CDR3 bases: TGTGCCAGCACCGACAGGGGATGGGGGGCCAACGTCCTGACTTTC. This gives the protein CASTDRGWGANVLTF. The J gene is TRBJ2-6, the V gene TRBV6-6; TRBD1 agrees at 8 bases. The V and J ends lost 7 bases and 4 bases, in that order; junction bases with no gene match: 6. Germline V gene data show CDR1 as MNHNY and CDR2 as SVGAGI (reference sequence). The CDR3 has 15 residues.

This chain uses TRBV7-2 with TRBJ2-2; 13 bases are shared with TRBD2. CDR3 length: 17 amino acids. Germline-derived CDR1 and CDR2 are SGHTA and FQGNSA. The V segment lost 1 base and the J segment 4 bases; nucleotides outside the gene matches: 3. CDR3 sequence (DNA): TGTGCCAGCAGCTTAGGACTAGCGGGGGGAGGCACCGGGGAGCTGTTTTTT. This translates into CASSLGLAGGGTGELFF. Combining the CDR3 with reference TRBV7-2 and TRBJ2-2 gives the whole variable domain GAGVSQSPSNKVTEKGKDVELRCDPISGHTALYWYRQSLGQGLEFLIYFQGNSAPDKSGLPSDRFSAERTGGSVSTLTIQRTQQEDSAVYLCASSLGLAGGGTGELFFGEGSRLTVL.

This clone was observed a single time. This chain links TRBV12-3 or TRBV12-4 with TRBJ2-3, with a weak D call TRBD1 (5 bases). The CDR3 loop spans 11 amino acids. V lost 8 bases to trimming and J lost 7 bases, with 10 bases between them. This chain's CDR3 is CASGAGYTQYF. The CDR3 nucleotides read TGTGCCAGCGGGGCAGGGTATACGCAGTATTTT.

The chain recombines TRBV7-6 with TRBJ2-5; a possible D gene is TRBD2 (7 bases). The CDR3 length is 18 residues. Germline-derived CDR1 and CDR2 are SGHVS and FNYEAQ. Trimming removed 2 bases from V and 3 bases from J, with 22 bases in between. The CDR3 reads CASSLRPPLPGGEETQYF. In DNA form, the CDR3 reads TGTGCCAGCAGCTTAAGACCCCCATTGCCGGGGGGCGAAGAGACCCAGTACTTC.

The chain employs TRBV5-6 and TRBJ2-7; D may be TRBD1 (6 bases). The CDR3 totals 15 residues. CDR1 SGHDT and CDR2 YYEEEE come from the germline V gene. Trimming stripped 6 bases from V and 2 bases from J, with 18 bases between. The CDR3 DNA follows: TGTGCCAGCACCCCGGGGCCGGACAGCACCTACGAGCAGTACTTC. It translates to CASTPGPDSTYEQYF.

The rearrangement joins TRBV28 to TRBJ2-2; TRBD2 agrees at 7 bases. Germline V gene lookup returns CDR1 MDHEN and CDR2 SYDVKM. Trimming cost V 6 bases and J 7 bases; bases outside gene matches: 11. The CDR3 length is 15 residues. The CDR3 here is CASRSAGDPYGELFF. CDR3 DNA sequence: TGTGCCAGCAGGTCCGCGGGGGACCCCTACGGGGAGCTGTTTTTT.

This chain uses TRBV6-5 with TRBJ1-5, with 8 bases that match TRBD1. The CDR3 is 15 amino acids. The V and J ends lost 4 bases and 4 bases, in that order; junction bases with no gene match: 6. Germline assignment: CDR1 MNHEY and CDR2 SVGAGI. CDR3 sequence reads: CASSSQTGVNQPQHF. In nucleotides, the CDR3 is TGTGCCAGCAGTTCCCAGACAGGGGTTAATCAGCCCCAGCATTTT.

This clone was detected only a few times. Here the CDR3 reads CASSLLSGGAQDTQYF. The CDR3 nucleotides read TGTGCCAGCAGCTTACTTAGCGGGGGGGCCCAAGATACGCAGTATTTT. The chain couples TRBV7-9 to TRBJ2-3; 11 bases are shared with TRBD2. The CDR3 covers 16 residues. Germline V lookup: CDR1 SEHNR, CDR2 FQNEAQ (reference sequence). V shed 2 bases and J 5 bases; nucleotides not matched to a gene: 6.

The chain uses TRBV28 and TRBJ1-3; D call uncertain. The CDR3 extends over 13 amino acids. CDR1 is MDHEN, CDR2 SYDVKM, per germline. V was cut by 6 bases and J by 0 bases, with 6 bases left in between. The CDR3 sequence: CASSHNSGNTIYF. DNA of the CDR3: TGTGCCAGCAGCCACAACTCTGGAAACACCATATATTTT. Supplemented by reference TRBV28 and TRBJ1-3, the full variable domain reads DVKVTQSSRYLVKRTGEKVFLECVQDMDHENMFWYRQDPGLGLRLIYFSYDVKMKEKGDIPEGYSVSREKKERFSLILESASTNQTSMYLCASSHNSGNTIYFGEGSWLTVV.

This clone was counted once. The chain links TRBV2 to TRBJ2-7; D may be TRBD1 (6 bases). Trimming took off 7 bases at V and 0 bases at J, with 16 bases between the two ends. The CDR3 is made up of 15 amino acids. CDR1 and CDR2 (germline): SNHLY, FYNNEI. The CDR3 DNA is TGTGCCAGCACCCGAATGGACAGCCTCTCCTACGAGCAGTACTTC. Translated, it gives CASTRMDSLSYEQYF.

The chain couples TRBV28 to TRBJ2-1; 12 bases line up with TRBD1. Per germline, CDR1 MDHEN and CDR2 SYDVKM. The CDR3 runs 15 residues. Losses at the gene ends were 3 bases for V and 12 bases for J; bases not matched to a gene: 9. Here the CDR3 reads CASSFAGTGGLVQFF. CDR3 bases: TGTGCCAGCAGTTTCGCCGGGACAGGGGGCTTGGTGCAGTTCTTC.

The chain couples TRBV19 to TRBJ1-4; the match to TRBD1 covers 8 bases. Per the germline V gene, CDR1 is LNHDA and CDR2 is SQIVND (reference sequence). The CDR3 sequence is 15 residues long. V shed 6 bases and J 3 bases; nucleotides not matched to a gene: 6. CDR3: CASSPGQGANEKLFF. The CDR3 DNA follows: TGTGCCAGTAGCCCAGGACAGGGAGCTAATGAAAAACTGTTTTTT.

This chain connects TRBV12-3 or TRBV12-4 to TRBJ2-7, with D uncertain. The V end lost 5 bases, the J end lost 4 bases, and 12 bases lay between the germline ends. The CDR3 runs to 13 residues. CDR3 nucleotides: TGTGCCAGCAGTCCGCGACTCCTATACGAGCAGTACTTC. Amino acid sequence: CASSPRLLYEQYF.

The J gene is TRBJ2-7, the V gene TRBV10-3, with 11 bases fitting TRBD1. The CDR3 totals 14 residues. The V segment lost 8 bases and the J segment 4 bases; nucleotides outside the gene matches: 7. The germline V gene has CDR1 ENHRY and CDR2 SYGVKD. The CDR3 protein is CAIRTGTGGYEQYF. The DNA of the CDR3 is TGTGCCATCCGCACCGGGACAGGGGGGTACGAGCAGTACTTC.

The V gene is TRBV7-2, the J gene TRBJ1-6, with 11 bases that match TRBD1. The germline V gene has CDR1 SGHTA and CDR2 FQGNSA. The length of the CDR3 is 16 residues. V trimming: 5 bases; J trimming: 2 bases; junction bases outside the gene matches: 2. In DNA form, the CDR3 reads TGTGCCAGCAGCACGGGACAGGGGGCCTATAATTCACCCCTCCACTTT. The encoded protein is CASSTGQGAYNSPLHF.

This clone was picked up a small number of times. The chain employs TRBV11-2 and TRBJ2-7, with 9 bases that match TRBD1. This CDR3 has 15 amino acids. CDR1 is SGHAT and CDR2 is FQNNGV in the germline V gene. V was pared by 5 bases and J by 5 bases, with 10 bases of the junction left unmatched. The CDR3 sequence is CASSERDREGDEQYF. In DNA, the CDR3 is TGTGCCAGCAGCGAAAGGGACAGGGAGGGGGACGAGCAGTACTTC.

This clone was seen just once. The gene calls are TRBV12-3 or TRBV12-4 and TRBJ1-1, with TRBD1 identical over 7 bases. The CDR3 runs 13 residues. The V gene end was trimmed by 6 bases and the J gene end by 1 base; junction bases not matched to a gene: 2. CDR3 protein: CASRGGGNTEAFF. CDR3 DNA sequence: TGTGCCAGCAGAGGGGGCGGGAACACTGAAGCTTTCTTT.

The V gene is TRBV10-1, the J gene TRBJ2-6; 7 bases line up with TRBD1. J lost 2 bases, V lost 3 bases, and 4 bases had no gene match. The CDR3 loop spans 16 amino acids. The germline gives CDR1 WNHNN, CDR2 SYGVQD (reference sequence). The CDR3, as DNA: TGCGCCAGCAGTGAACCAGACAGGGCTGGGGCCAACGTCCTGACTTTC. Its translation is CASSEPDRAGANVLTF.

This clone was recorded a few times. The chain combines TRBV3-1 (or the pseudogene TRBV3-2) with TRBJ1-2; D unclear. The CDR3 is 15 amino acids. Trimming removed 5 bases at V and 2 bases at J, with 15 bases between. CDR1 is LGHDT, CDR2 YNNKEL, per germline (reference sequence). The CDR3 protein is CASSDTVQVNYGYTF. In DNA, the CDR3 is TGTGCCAGCAGCGACACAGTGCAGGTGAACTATGGCTACACCTTC.